A selection of T cell receptor beta chains follows, all from one sample in a study of T cell responses to AZD1222 COVID-19 vaccine. Generated by immunoSEQ multiplex PCR, the TCRdb table keeps only in-frame clones and is missing some. The data show approximately 180,000 clones, about 85% seen once. Source: peripheral blood, taken on day 0 of AZD1222 vaccination. These receptors were obtained from an adult in good health. CDR3s include the opening cysteine and the closing phenylalanine or tryptophan. The order of the fields is CDR3 protein, CDR3 DNA, J gene, V gene, clone size, D gene. D genes are given only for firm matches. Where a row states a size, it is once, few, many or the class of an expanded clone; other rows omit it.

CAARSGRRSYNEQFF | TGTGCCGCCCGGTCGGGCAGGCGCTCCTACAATGAGCAGTTCTTC | TRBJ2-1 | TRBV28 | . | .
CASSQPYLAGGLDTQYF | TGCGCCAGCAGCCAACCATACCTAGCGGGAGGGCTGGATACGCAGTATTTT | TRBJ2-3 | TRBV4-1 | . | TRBD2
CASSLSSSTDTQYF | TGCGCCAGCAGCTTAAGTTCCAGCACAGATACGCAGTATTTT | TRBJ2-3 | TRBV5-1 | . | .
CASSLEYRIGELFF | TGTGCCAGCAGCTTAGAGTACCGGATCGGGGAGCTGTTTTTT | TRBJ2-2 | TRBV7-2 | . | .
CASSYSTGLGEKLFF | TGTGCCAGCAGTTACTCGACAGGTCTGGGGGAAAAACTGTTTTTT | TRBJ1-4 | TRBV6-5 | . | .
CASSIALLGAEAFF | TGTGCCAGTAGTATAGCCCTATTAGGCGCTGAAGCTTTCTTT | TRBJ1-1 | TRBV19 | once | .
CASSLGDSATNEKLFF | TGTGCCAGCAGCTTGGGGGACAGTGCAACTAATGAAAAACTGTTTTTT | TRBJ1-4 | TRBV5-5 | . | TRBD1
CASSQGGPLNTEAFF | TGTGCCAGCAGCCAAGGAGGGCCCCTGAACACTGAAGCTTTCTTT | TRBJ1-1 | TRBV3-1/TRBV3-2 | . | .
CASSQDLTGTKYGYTF | TGCGCCAGCAGCCAAGATCTAACGGGGACAAAATATGGCTACACCTTC | TRBJ1-2 | TRBV4-1 | . | .
CASSLDRGSREKLFF | TGTGCCAGCAGCTTAGATAGGGGAAGTCGTGAAAAACTGTTTTTT | TRBJ1-4 | TRBV11-2 | . | .
CASSKRPGQGTGNTIYF | TGCGCCAGCAGCAAACGCCCGGGACAGGGGACTGGAAACACCATATATTTT | TRBJ1-3 | TRBV5-1 | . | TRBD1
CASSFVSGIENEQFF | TGTGCCAGCAGCTTCGTTAGCGGTATAGAAAATGAGCAGTTCTTC | TRBJ2-1 | TRBV5-4 | . | .
CASSPVGNTEAFF | TGTGCCAGCAGTCCCGTGGGGAACACTGAAGCTTTCTTT | TRBJ1-1 | TRBV27 | . | .
CASTRNEAFF | TGTGCCAGCACACGTAATGAAGCTTTCTTT | TRBJ1-1 | TRBV25-1 | . | .
CASSYSRTGRDSPLHF | TGTGCCAGCAGTTACTCGAGGACAGGGAGGGATTCACCCCTCCACTTT | TRBJ1-6 | TRBV6-5 | . | TRBD1
CASSLFGGGYGYTF | TGTGCCAGCAGTTTGTTCGGGGGCGGCTATGGCTACACCTTC | TRBJ1-2 | TRBV28 | . | .